The TCR beta chain described here comes from a study of blood T cells in healthy people across ages (dated by TCRdb to 2014 to 2015). Context from the whole study: Template switching captured roughly one uniquely barcoded TCR beta cDNA molecule per two T cells in model experiments. Using deep sequencing normalized with unique cDNA molecular identifiers, the study measured how TCR beta repertoire diversity changes with age. Donors were grouped into four age groups: young (average about 15 years), middle-aged (around 39), aged (around 60) and long-lived (just over 80). To avoid experimental bias, donors of different ages were spread randomly across the sequencing lanes. For two donors (one aged 18 to 30 and one aged 80 or older), the study analyzed two additional independent replicas of 1 million unique cDNA reads from the same blood draw.

Overall study outcomes, separate from this receptor: Donor CMV infection status was unknown, potentially confounding age-related changes in expanded clonotypes. Observed TCR beta diversity correlated strongly with the percentage of naive T cells measured by flow cytometry. Compared with the aged group, the long-lived group had more naive CD4+ T cells, fewer expanded clones and increased TCR diversity, a pattern suggesting age selection. Observed TCR beta diversity per million T cells fell roughly linearly with age, and a significant reduction was already apparent by age around 36. Estimates of total diversity based on one million sequenced T cells were regarded as lower bounds and as underestimates. Because profiling used bulk unsorted PBMCs, naive and antigen-experienced compartments could not be compared conclusively.

This clonotype occurred a few times. Its antigen remains unidentified. The sample holds no much larger clone one base away, and base qualities are not on file. Systemically healthy Caucasian individuals from Russia, roughly 40 in total and aged roughly 6 to 95 years, were included as donors. Ten milliliters of peripheral blood were drawn from each donor into EDTA-treated Vacutainer tubes. Ficoll-Paque density-gradient centrifugation was used to isolate PBMCs, with at least 6 million obtained per sample. Total RNA, at least 6 micrograms per sample, was extracted from PBMCs with Trizol reagent. Naive CD45RAhigh/CD27high T cell percentages were measured by flow cytometry on a PBMC aliquot from every donor. The germline V gene sets CDR1 to SGHRS and CDR2 to YFSETQ. Trimmed from V: 2 bases; trimmed from J: 3 bases; junction bases lacking a gene match: 3. From the cysteine up to the phenylalanine, the CDR3 has a length of 16 residues. Solely the CDR3 DNA is kept, with 48 bases framed from the first base.

Library generation was performed with 5' RACE. The sequencer was an Illumina HiSeq 2500. A second roughly 6 to 12 cycle PCR used a sample-barcoded 5' primer and a J-beta primer mix. A unique molecular identifier was introduced onto each TCR beta cDNA molecule by a template-switch 5' adaptor carrying 12 random nucleotides. At least 2.5 million CDR3-containing paired-end reads were obtained from each sample. First-strand cDNA was synthesized from all RNA with the Mint cDNA synthesis kit, primed by a TRBC-specific oligonucleotide. Following uracil-DNA glycosylase treatment, a first 18-cycle PCR with universal primers M1SS and BC2_uni_R was performed on all cDNA. The original pipeline was this. For normalization, 1 million high-quality reads were randomly selected from each sample, with every read carrying a distinct molecular identifier. Instead of being binned into consensus sequences, reads with shared molecular identifiers were discarded. MiTCR, set to a Q25 quality threshold and the strictest error-elimination algorithm, was used for CDR3 identification, clonotype clustering and error correction. Lower-bound total TCR beta diversity was estimated with a nonparametric unseen species model using Euler transformation. Clones were called with MiXCR by TCRdb after fastp trimmed the public reads at Q25, and only in-frame beta chains were retained. Each CDR3 protein appears once, grouped with its most common genes and DNA. The V and J calls follow TCRdb's processing rather than the paper's. In all, the sample holds around 1,600,000 distinct CDR3 sequences, and around 40% of those were seen once. The ten largest clones take up about 4% of the sample.

The source is a young woman in good health. The source material was blood. The sequence links TRBV5-1 to TRBJ2-6; 9 central bases correspond to TRBD1. DNA sequence: TGCGCCAGCAGCTTACAGGGGGCAAATGGGGCCAACGTCCTGACTTTC. This encodes CASSLQGANGANVLTF.